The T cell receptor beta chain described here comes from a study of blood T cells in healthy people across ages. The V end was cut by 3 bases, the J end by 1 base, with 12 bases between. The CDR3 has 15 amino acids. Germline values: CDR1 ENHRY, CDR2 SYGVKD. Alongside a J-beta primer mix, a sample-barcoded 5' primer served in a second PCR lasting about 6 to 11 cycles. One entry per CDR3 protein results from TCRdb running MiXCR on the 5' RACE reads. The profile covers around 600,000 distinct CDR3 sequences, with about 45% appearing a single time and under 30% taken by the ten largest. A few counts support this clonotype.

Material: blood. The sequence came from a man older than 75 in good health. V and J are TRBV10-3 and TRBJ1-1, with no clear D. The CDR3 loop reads CAISDPDGKNTEAFF. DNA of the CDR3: TGTGCCATCAGTGACCCGGACGGGAAGAACACTGAAGCTTTCTTT.